What follows describes a single TCR beta chain. What this receptor recognizes is not known. No clone much larger than this one lies a single base away; base qualities are absent. This entry is derived from a study of post-analysis software for immune sequencing data (dated by TCRdb to about 2015). About the study as a whole: Disease courses on record covered relapsing-remitting, secondary progressive and progressive-relapsing multiple sclerosis, though some patients had no subtype annotation. A subset of samples was prepared in parallel using single-end sample barcoding, then pooled and co-amplified after Illumina adapter ligation. The patient repertoires were compared against around 11 previously published healthy control repertoires obtained from donors aged 6 to 25 years. The full study reports these points: The control group was slightly older than the multiple sclerosis patient group. Direct clustering with F measure showed strong co-clustering of samples prepared in the same batch, prompting a batch-effect correction. Patients showed significantly higher frequencies than controls for a few TRBV segments, among them TRBV5-6, TRBV5-1 and TRBV20-1. Normalized Chao1 diversity was significantly lower in multiple sclerosis patients than controls, suggesting substantial peripheral T-cell clonal expansion.

TCR beta repertoires were profiled from peripheral blood of 13 young patients with multiple sclerosis to demonstrate the VDJtools post-analysis software. The multiple sclerosis patients were children and adolescents between roughly 6 and 17 years of age. CDR1 SGHRS and CDR2 YFSETQ are derived from the germline V gene. The germline ends are 9 bases apart after V is trimmed by 0 bases and J by 5 bases. The CDR3 contains 14 residues, cysteine and phenylalanine counted. The read is trimmed to its CDR3 DNA, 42 bases read in frame from base 1. The library was generated by PCR. TCRdb shows the sequencer as Illumina HiSeq 2500. To reduce PCR and sequencing biases, unique molecular identifiers were incorporated into the TCR beta cDNA libraries. About 500,000 cDNA molecules were obtained per 1 to 10 million input T cells, so each molecule approximated one T cell. The patient libraries were prepared and sequenced with the same protocol used for the earlier healthy control dataset. Samples belonging to the same batch were prepared together, multiplexed and sequenced on a shared HiSeq lane. The source study handled its data this way. MIGEC handled the raw barcoded reads, throwing out single-read molecular identifier groups before consensus assembly and CDR3 extraction. VDJtools was used for post-analysis of the clonotype tables, and diversity was normalized by down-sampling every dataset to the size of the smallest sample. To correct batch-related cross-sample contamination, repertoire overlap clustering matched CDR3 amino acid sequences but not nucleotide sequences. TCRdb ran its own pipeline on the public reads, namely fastp trimming at Q25 and MiXCR clone calling, and kept in-frame beta chains. Every entry covers one CDR3 protein and lists the most common genes and DNA from its rows. The V and J calls shown here were made by TCRdb, not taken from the authors' results. The sample data list some 700,000 distinct CDR3 sequences, and around 64% of these were observed just once. The ten largest clones take up roughly 10% of the sample.

The sample comprised blood. This clonotype was sampled from a girl aged 2 to 10 with multiple sclerosis. Recombination connected TRBV5-1 to TRBJ2-1; there is no confident call for the D gene. At the DNA level, the sequence is TGCGCCAGCAGCTTGGGCCAGCCCAACAATGAGCAGTTCTTC. Its amino acids are CASSLGQPNNEQFF.